The source of this T cell receptor (beta chain) is a study of CD8 T cells in Susac syndrome (dated by TCRdb to between 2018 and 2021). About the study as a whole: Of the Susac syndrome patients who were sequenced, fewer than 10 were in clinical remission while five or six had clinically active disease. Whether CD8+ T cell activation and differentiation in Susac syndrome was antigen driven was tested using repertoire sequencing. At the time of blood withdrawal, Susac syndrome patients were either therapy-naive, taking corticosteroids (with some also receiving IVIg), or on IVIg alone.

RNA was extracted with the RNeasy kit and roughly 0.45 to 1 ug was reverse transcribed using random hexamers. The immunoSEQ multiplex PCR assay, covering 54 Vbeta and 13 Jbeta segments, was used to amplify TCR beta CDR3 regions. To correct PCR amplification bias, a synthetic template baseline was used for both primer optimization and computational correction. The paper's data handling went like this. Reads were assigned to V, D and J genes according to IMGT and analyzed in immunoSEQ Analyzer, with only productive sequences retained. Clonality was computed as one minus Shannon entropy normalized by log2 of the number of productive unique sequences. Public and private clones were assessed among the 100 most prevalent clones of each patient and control. Susac-specific clones were defined as absent from healthy and MS cohorts, 850 to 1,300 published viral clones and other ImmuneACCESS disease sequences. TCRdb reworked the public reads: Q25 trimming with fastp, MiXCR clone assembly, productive beta chains retained. Rows with one shared CDR3 protein collapse into an entry with the most common genes and DNA. The V and J calls here are based on TCRdb, not the publication. For this sample the table gives 70,000 to 75,000 distinct CDR3 sequences, of which 93% were detected only once. The leading ten clones occupy less than 0.16% of the sample.

As regards this clonotype: Its antigen is unknown. No clone much larger than this one lies a single base away; base qualities are absent.

Summary of the overall study and its limitations: The number of individuals in the TCR sequencing and HLA analysis was recognized as being relatively small. The CD4+ T cell repertoire of patients with Susac syndrome showed no detectable clonal expansion.

High-throughput TCR beta sequencing profiled peripheral blood CD8+ and CD4+ T cells from healthy donors, Susac syndrome patients and multiple sclerosis patients. Susac syndrome patients met recently defined diagnostic criteria for definite or probable disease. Bulk CD8+ and CD4+ T cells were purified magnetically by negative isolation, whereas CD8+ TEMRA cells were enriched by FACS. Blood was collected in EDTA tubes and processed within 24 hours, with PBMCs isolated through density gradient centrifugation. PBMCs intended for TCR sequencing were frozen in liquid nitrogen and were later thawed in a 37 degrees C water bath. Purity of sorted or isolated CD4+, CD8+ and CD8+ TEMRA cells was at least 90%. Input material: CD4+ T cells from PBMCs. The source of this sequence is a human donor with Susac syndrome.

CDR3 region: CASSQEVRGGETQYF. The DNA sequence follows: TGCGCCAGCAGCCAAGAAGTGAGAGGGGGAGAGACCCAGTACTTC. The V and J genes are TRBV4-1 and TRBJ2-5, and perhaps TRBD1 as D gene, on 6 matching bases. V is reduced by 0 bases and J by 4 bases, leaving a spacing of 12 bases between them. The germline V gene sets CDR1 to MGHRA and CDR2 to YSYEKL. The CDR3, from cysteine to phenylalanine, totals 15 residues. The retained sequence is limited to the CDR3, 45 bases, with the frame set at the first base.